These 12 T cell receptor beta chains came from one sample sequenced in a study of blood T cell repertoires in COVID-19. Profiled with immunoSEQ multiplex PCR; TCRdb holds only in-frame clones, not every one. The table lists over 70,000 clones, approximately 90% of them singletons. Sequences were obtained from peripheral blood. These receptors came from a human donor with active COVID-19. The donor label of this sample is uncertain.

This chain connects TRBV4-1 to TRBJ2-2; TRBD1 aligns across 7 bases. Germline CDR1 MGHRA, CDR2 YSYEKL. The CDR3 is 15 residues long. The V gene end was trimmed by 3 bases and the J gene end by 4 bases; junction bases not matched to a gene: 5. The CDR3 loop is CASSQPGQTTGELFF. In nucleotides, the CDR3 is TGCGCCAGCAGCCAGCCGGGACAGACCACCGGGGAGCTGTTTTTT.

The V and J genes are TRBV6-5 and TRBJ2-7, with 9 bases fitting TRBD1. The CDR3 loop spans 15 amino acids. J was trimmed by 0 bases and V by 7 bases; bases with no gene match: 7. Germline V gene data show CDR1 as MNHEY and CDR2 as SVGAGI. The CDR3 region has the DNA TGTGCCAGCACCCAGGACAGGGGATACTCCTACGAGCAGTACTTC. Residues: CASTQDRGYSYEQYF.

In nucleotides, the CDR3 is TGCAGCGGAACCTCCGGGGACAGCGGTCTCGGGTATGGCTACACCTTC. Residues: CSGTSGDSGLGYGYTF. V gene TRBV29-1 combines with J gene TRBJ1-2; 7 bases agree with TRBD1. CDR1 SQVTM and CDR2 ANQGSEA come from the germline V gene. The CDR3 runs 16 residues. The V segment lost 7 bases and the J segment 5 bases; nucleotides outside the gene matches: 19.

The table lists this clone with a count of one. V gene TRBV25-1 combines with J gene TRBJ2-7, with 10 positions matching TRBD1. The trim removed 4 bases at V and 2 bases at J, leaving 11 bases unmatched. In germline, CDR1 is MGHDK, CDR2 SYGVNS. This CDR3 spans 17 amino acids. The CDR3 region is CASSGLDGQGGTYEQYF. In DNA, the CDR3 is TGTGCCAGCAGTGGCCTTGACGGACAGGGGGGAACCTACGAGCAGTACTTC.

This clone has just one count. This chain joins TRBV9 and TRBJ1-2; D is perhaps TRBD1 (5 bases). Germline-derived CDR1 and CDR2 are SGDLS and YYNGEE. This CDR3 is built from 15 residues. Trimming left V 0 bases short and J 8 bases short, with 17 bases between. CDR3 sequence reads: CASSVAGQAQGGYTF. In nucleotides, the CDR3 is TGTGCCAGCAGCGTAGCGGGCCAGGCCCAGGGAGGCTACACCTTC.

This chain uses TRBV19 with TRBJ2-3, with 9 nucleotides matching TRBD1. The CDR3 has 15 residues. J was trimmed by 1 base and V by 5 bases; bases with no gene match: 4. Germline CDR1 and CDR2: LNHDA and SQIVND (reference sequence). The CDR3: CASSPRTGGTDTQYF. The CDR3 nucleotides are TGTGCCAGTAGTCCTAGGACAGGGGGCACAGATACGCAGTATTTT.

The rearrangement links TRBV9 to TRBJ1-2; 12 nucleotides agree with TRBD1. CDR1 is SGDLS and CDR2 is YYNGEE in the germline V gene. CDR3 size: 15 residues. Germline trimming cut 4 bases from V and 6 bases from J; bases unmatched to any gene: 7. CDR3 sequence (DNA): TGTGCCAGCAGCCAAGGGACAGGGGGCTATCATGGCTACACCTTC. Translated: CASSQGTGGYHGYTF. The full variable domain, in which reference TRBV9 and TRBJ1-2 provide the parts outside the CDR3, is DSGVTQTPKHLITATGQRVTLRCSPRSGDLSVYWYQQSLDQGLQFLIQYYNGEERAKGNILERFSAQQFPDLHSELNLSSLELGDSALYFCASSQGTGGYHGYTFGSGTRLTVV.

The chain carries TRBV6-6 and TRBJ2-1; 10 nucleotides match TRBD2. V shed 5 bases and J 0 bases; nucleotides not matched to a gene: 1. Germline V lookup: CDR1 MNHNY, CDR2 SVGAGI (reference sequence). The CDR3 spans 15 residues. As DNA, the CDR3 is TGTGCCAGCAGTCCTAGCGGGAGCTCCTACAATGAGCAGTTCTTC. Translated: CASSPSGSSYNEQFF.

The chain uses TRBV19 and TRBJ2-5, with TRBD1 as a possible D gene (5 bases). Trimming removed 7 bases at V and 4 bases at J, with 13 bases between. Germline CDR1 and CDR2: LNHDA and SQIVND (reference sequence). This CDR3 comprises 13 residues. CDR3 sequence reads: CASNTGLGETQYF. In DNA, the CDR3 is TGTGCCAGTAACACAGGTTTGGGAGAGACCCAGTACTTC.

The chain uses TRBV27 and TRBJ1-1; a possible D gene is TRBD1 (5 bases). The V gene's germline CDR1 is MNHEY and CDR2 SMNVEV (reference sequence). Trimming removed 2 bases from V and 4 bases from J, with 11 bases in between. CDR3 length: 14 amino acids. The CDR3 reads CASSLAGPSTEAFF. In DNA form, the CDR3 reads TGTGCCAGCAGTTTAGCAGGGCCCTCCACTGAAGCTTTCTTT.

The chain combines TRBV2 with TRBJ1-3, with no clear D. The germline V and J ends were trimmed by 3 bases and 0 bases, with 9 bases remaining between them. There are 15 residues in the CDR3. Germline V CDR1 and CDR2: SNHLY, FYNNEI. In DNA, the CDR3 is TGTGCCAGCAGTGATGTTTGGAGCTCTGGAAACACCATATATTTT. Translated: CASSDVWSSGNTIYF.

The chain carries TRBV27 and TRBJ1-5; maybe TRBD1 (5 bases). The CDR3 consists of 13 residues. V lost 5 bases to trimming and J lost 6 bases, with 11 bases between them. Germline V gene sequence: CDR1 MNHEY, CDR2 SMNVEV (reference sequence). CDR3 coding DNA: TGTGCCAGCAGTCAAGGGGTAGGTCAGCCCCAGCATTTT. Protein product: CASSQGVGQPQHF.